One sample yielded the 4 T cell receptor beta chains listed below, sequenced in a study of blood T cell repertoires in COVID-19. Libraries were prepared by immunoSEQ multiplex PCR; TCRdb keeps only in-frame clonotypes and omits some of them. In the table there are about 42,000 clones, around 83% of which are singletons. The sample consisted of peripheral blood. These receptors were collected from a man aged 65 to 85 with acute or convalescent COVID-19.

This chain links TRBV4-1 with TRBJ1-5; possibly TRBD1 for D (6 bases). Germline V gives CDR1 MGHRA, CDR2 YSYEKL. With 0 bases removed from V and 7 bases from J, the gap between germline ends came to 16 bases. There are 16 residues in the CDR3. The CDR3 DNA is TGCGCCAGCAGCCAAGATAAGGACAGCCCCTGGCAGCCCCAGCATTTT. It is translated as CASSQDKDSPWQPQHF.

This chain connects TRBV7-9 to TRBJ2-1; 14 nucleotides line up with TRBD2. The J segment lost 8 bases and the V segment lost 2 bases, leaving 5 bases of the junction unmatched. CDR1 is SEHNR, CDR2 FQNEAQ, per germline (reference sequence). The CDR3 is 16 residues long. The DNA of the CDR3 is TGTGCCAGCAGCTTATTCCCGGGACTAGCGGGAGATGAGCAGTTCTTC. It codes for CASSLFPGLAGDEQFF.

Only one count was recorded for this clone. This rearrangement joins TRBV11-2 to TRBJ2-6; TRBD1 might be the D (6 bases). CDR1 SGHAT and CDR2 FQNNGV come from the germline V gene. The V end was cut by 5 bases, the J end by 0 bases, with 17 bases between. The length of the CDR3 is 18 residues. The CDR3, as DNA: TGTGCCAGCAGCCCACAGAGTGGACAGACCTCTGGGGCCAACGTCCTGACTTTC. This gives the protein CASSPQSGQTSGANVLTF.

This clone was picked up one time. The chain links TRBV9 to TRBJ2-7; no clear D. This CDR3 is built from 13 residues. V dropped 0 bases and J dropped 7 bases, with 11 bases sitting between them. Germline loops: CDR1 SGDLS, CDR2 YYNGEE. The CDR3 bases are TGTGCCAGCAGCGTAGTTAATTTCGGTGAGCAGTACTTC. This codes for CASSVVNFGEQYF.